The next 29 T cell receptor beta chains were all read from a single sample in a study of blood T cell repertoires in COVID-19 (dated by TCRdb to 2019 to 2021). Library generation was performed with the immunoSEQ multiplex PCR assay. TCRdb carries this immuneACCESS record with in-frame sequences only. Its versions omit some clonotypes, under half of them owing to an unresolved V gene in the studies checked, with the rest unexplained. The sample has more than 100,000 clones on record, about 89% of them singletons. The top ten clones comprise 2.5% of the sample. The sample taken for sequencing was peripheral blood. The origin of the receptors is a man between 50 and 59 years old with active COVID-19.

The V gene is TRBV7-8, the J gene TRBJ1-1; possible D gene TRBD1, 5 bases. The CDR3 spans 14 residues. Per the germline V gene, CDR1 is SGHVS and CDR2 is FQNEAQ. Trimming pared 1 base from V and 7 bases from J, leaving 13 bases between. CDR3 sequence: CASSLDAGLSEAFF. The CDR3 DNA sequence: TGTGCCAGCAGCTTAGACGCAGGGCTGAGTGAAGCTTTCTTT.

This clone has a single count. The chain recombines TRBV7-2 with TRBJ2-7, with 7 positions matching TRBD2. The V gene's germline CDR1 is SGHTA and CDR2 FQGNSA. The CDR3 extends over 14 amino acids. V was clipped by 1 base and J by 8 bases; unmatched bases: 8. The CDR3 loop is CASSLVQPGRKQYF. The CDR3 DNA is TGTGCCAGCAGCTTAGTCCAGCCCGGGAGGAAGCAGTACTTC.

This chain uses TRBV18 with TRBJ1-3, with TRBD1 as a possible D gene (6 bases). Germline V CDR1 and CDR2: KGHSH, LQKENI. The CDR3 is 15 amino acids. The germline V and J ends were trimmed by 3 bases and 4 bases, with 13 bases remaining between them. The CDR3 sequence: CASSPGAVDGNTIYF. As DNA, the CDR3 is TGTGCCAGCTCACCGGGGGCAGTGGACGGAAACACCATATATTTT.

The rearrangement joins TRBV6-1 to TRBJ1-4, with D possibly TRBD1 on 5 matching bases. Trimming removed 2 bases at V and 8 bases at J, with 9 bases between. The CDR3 is made up of 13 amino acids. Germline lookup yields CDR1 MNHNS and CDR2 SASEGT. In DNA, the CDR3 is TGTGCCAGCAGTGAACAGGGAAAGGAAAAACTGTTTTTT. Its translation is CASSEQGKEKLFF.

This chain joins TRBV4-1 and TRBJ1-1, with TRBD1 as a possible D gene (5 bases). The CDR3 totals 15 residues. Per the germline V gene, CDR1 is MGHRA and CDR2 is YSYEKL. Between the trimmed V and J ends, which lost 1 base and 2 bases, there was a span of 11 bases. CDR3 residues: CASSQVTDPNTEAFF. CDR3 sequence (DNA): TGCGCCAGCAGCCAAGTGACAGACCCAAACACTGAAGCTTTCTTT.

The rearrangement joins TRBV4-2 to TRBJ1-2, with D perhaps TRBD1 (5 bases). Trimming cost V 4 bases and J 4 bases, with 31 bases left between them. This CDR3 is built from 20 residues. The germline V gene encodes CDR1 LGHNA and CDR2 YNFKEQ. CDR3 residues: CASSRILIEGADPYSYGYTF. The CDR3 region has the DNA TGTGCCAGCAGCCGCATACTTATAGAAGGGGCAGACCCTTACTCCTATGGCTACACCTTC.

This chain links TRBV11-2 with TRBJ2-3, with 7 bases that match TRBD1. The germline gives CDR1 SGHAT, CDR2 FQNNGV. The CDR3 has 19 amino acids. With V trimmed by 3 bases and J by 4 bases, 19 bases remained unmatched. The CDR3, as DNA: TGTGCCAGCAGCTTGGTCCTATTAACAAAACGACAGGGAGCAGATACGCAGTATTTT. Its protein is CASSLVLLTKRQGADTQYF.

The chain couples TRBV4-1 to TRBJ1-6, with no clear D. This CDR3 has 17 residues. Trimming removed 4 bases from V and 0 bases from J, with 13 bases in between. Per germline, CDR1 MGHRA and CDR2 YSYEKL. CDR3 in DNA: TGCGCCAGCAGCCCCCCCCAAGGGAGCTCCTATAATTCACCCCTCCACTTT. As protein: CASSPPQGSSYNSPLHF.

The J gene is TRBJ2-7, the V gene TRBV18; D gene ambiguous. Trimming removed 3 bases from V and 7 bases from J, with 37 bases in between. In germline, CDR1 is KGHSH, CDR2 LQKENI. The CDR3 runs 21 residues. The CDR3 reads CASSPFHPHPVVHGGWAEQYF. CDR3 in DNA: TGTGCCAGCTCACCCTTCCACCCCCACCCCGTGGTTCACGGTGGGTGGGCTGAGCAGTACTTC.

The chain links TRBV5-6 to TRBJ2-2; tentative D call: TRBD1 (6 bases). The CDR3 totals 14 residues. CDR1 is SGHDT and CDR2 is YYEEEE in the germline V gene. Trimming removed 3 bases at V and 4 bases at J, with 10 bases between. The DNA for the CDR3 is TGTGCCAGCAGCTCCACAGGGAGCACCGGGGAGCTGTTTTTT. Translation gives CASSSTGSTGELFF.

The chain joins TRBV5-4 to TRBJ1-1; D remains unclear. The CDR3 consists of 13 residues. The V and J ends lost 4 bases and 6 bases respectively, with 13 bases between them. Germline CDR1 is SGHNT and CDR2 is YYREEE (reference sequence). The CDR3 DNA sequence: TGTGCCAGCAGCCCACCCCACGGGGCTGAAGCTTTCTTT. Translation gives CASSPPHGAEAFF. Full variable domain (rest looked up from reference TRBV5-4 and TRBJ1-1): ETGVTQSPTHLIKTRGQQVTLRCSSQSGHNTVSWYQQALGQGPQFIFQYYREEENGRGNFPPRFSGLQFPNYSSELNVNALELDDSALYLCASSPPHGAEAFFGQGTRLTVV.

V gene TRBV12-3 or TRBV12-4 combines with J gene TRBJ1-2, with D hard to call. CDR3 size: 10 residues. V lost 5 bases, J lost 8 bases, and 6 bases lay in between. DNA for the CDR3: TGTGCCAGCAGTCCCGGGGGCTACACCTTC. Residues: CASSPGGYTF.

The chain has TRBV6-2 or TRBV6-3 and TRBJ1-4, with D hard to call. Trimming removed 5 bases at V and 5 bases at J, with 12 bases between. Germline V gives CDR1 MNHEY, CDR2 SVGEGT. The CDR3 has 14 amino acids. CDR3 DNA sequence: TGTGCCAGCAGTACGTACAGTGACAATGAAAAACTGTTTTTT. Encoded protein: CASSTYSDNEKLFF.

V is TRBV7-8 and J is TRBJ2-1; D is possibly TRBD2 (6 bases). Germline V gene data show CDR1 as SGHVS and CDR2 as FQNEAQ. This CDR3 is 14 amino acids long. V gave up 7 bases and J gave up 5 bases, with 15 bases separating them. For the CDR3, the DNA is TGTGCCAGCATCCTTACTTGGGGGGACAATGAGCAGTTCTTC. It specifies CASILTWGDNEQFF.

Only a few counts were recorded for this clone. V is TRBV30 and J is TRBJ2-7; D is possibly TRBD2 (6 bases). CDR3 length equals 13 residues. V lost 4 bases and J 2 bases, leaving 12 bases between the germline ends. Looked up from germline, CDR1 is GTSNPN and CDR2 is SVGIG (reference sequence). CDR3 in amino acids: CAWTIRGTYEQYF. The CDR3 region has the DNA TGTGCCTGGACCATACGGGGGACCTACGAGCAGTACTTC.

The V gene is TRBV28, the J gene TRBJ1-1; 8 bases map to TRBD1. The junction had 8 bases not matched to a gene; V was cut back by 6 bases and J by 5 bases. There are 14 residues in the CDR3. CDR1 and CDR2 from the germline V gene are MDHEN and SYDVKM. The DNA for the CDR3 is TGTGCCAGCAGGAAGGACAGGGTTGGAACTGAAGCTTTCTTT. Protein sequence: CASRKDRVGTEAFF.

The chain is built from TRBV5-1 and TRBJ2-5; D gene unclear. Trimming pared 4 bases from V and 0 bases from J, leaving 4 bases between. CDR1 SGHRS and CDR2 YFSETQ come from the germline V gene. CDR3 length equals 12 residues. The CDR3 loop reads CASSLYQETQYF. The CDR3 region has the DNA TGCGCCAGCAGCCTTTACCAAGAGACCCAGTACTTC.

The chain links TRBV7-2 to TRBJ1-5; D possibly corresponds to TRBD1 (6 bases). The length of the CDR3 is 15 residues. Germline V lookup: CDR1 SGHTA, CDR2 FQGNSA. V gave up 3 bases and J gave up 3 bases, with 12 bases separating them. CDR3 residues: CASSFDRWNNQPQHF. The CDR3 DNA is TGTGCCAGCAGCTTTGACAGGTGGAACAATCAGCCCCAGCATTTT.

The chain employs TRBV5-1 and TRBJ2-7, with D possibly being TRBD1 (5 bases). This CDR3 region has 15 residues. The V end was cut by 4 bases, the J end by 6 bases, with 20 bases between. In germline, CDR1 is SGHRS, CDR2 YFSETQ. Here the CDR3 DNA reads TGCGCCAGCAGCCCAGCCGACCGTGCAAGGGGCGAGCAGTACTTC. Translation: CASSPADRARGEQYF.

The V gene is TRBV2, the J gene TRBJ1-6; D might be TRBD1 (5 bases). The CDR3 extends over 13 amino acids. Trimming stripped 7 bases from V and 8 bases from J, with 12 bases between. The germline V gene has CDR1 SNHLY and CDR2 FYNNEI. This CDR3 reads CASKTDHDSPLHF. Written as DNA, the CDR3 is TGTGCCAGCAAGACAGATCATGATTCACCCCTCCACTTT.

This clone was recorded only once. V is TRBV2 and J is TRBJ2-2; TRBD2 aligns across 7 bases. This CDR3 has 16 amino acids. V trimming: 6 bases; J trimming: 0 bases; junction bases outside the gene matches: 7. Germline-derived CDR1 and CDR2 are SNHLY and FYNNEI. CDR3 DNA sequence: TGTGCCAGCAGGTGGGGCCTAGCGGCGAACACCGGGGAGCTGTTTTTT. Protein sequence: CASRWGLAANTGELFF.

This chain links TRBV7-8 with TRBJ1-1, with D perhaps matching TRBD1 (5 bases). The CDR3 spans 12 residues. Trimming took 5 bases from V and 8 from J, leaving 12 bases between them. Germline V gene data show CDR1 as SGHVS and CDR2 as FQNEAQ. The CDR3, as DNA: TGTGCCAGCAGCCCCGCCCGACAGGAAGCTTTCTTT. Translated: CASSPARQEAFF.

V is TRBV11-1 and J is TRBJ2-7; D might be TRBD1 (6 bases). Germline CDR1 is SGHAT and CDR2 is FQDESV (reference sequence). The ends were cut back, 5 bases at V and 3 bases at J, with 14 bases in the middle. CDR3 length equals 14 residues. The CDR3 region has the DNA TGTGCCAGCAGCCCCAGAACAGGGAACTACGAGCAGTACTTC. Amino acid sequence: CASSPRTGNYEQYF.

This clone was seen more than once but under ten times. The chain employs TRBV30 and TRBJ2-1; 8 nucleotides align to TRBD1. Germline V gene data show CDR1 as GTSNPN and CDR2 as SVGIG (reference sequence). V was clipped by 0 bases and J by 7 bases; unmatched bases: 8. The CDR3 length is 15 residues. The CDR3 DNA is TGTGCCTGGAGTGTAAGGACAGGGCTGGTAAATGAGCAGTTCTTC. Residues: CAWSVRTGLVNEQFF.

The V gene is TRBV6-6, the J gene TRBJ2-1; D gene ambiguous. There are 11 residues in the CDR3. Germline values: CDR1 MNHNY, CDR2 SVGAGI (reference sequence). Trimming removed 5 bases from V and 7 bases from J, with 6 bases in between. The DNA of the CDR3 is TGTGCCAGCAGTAAAGCTAATGAGCAGTTCTTC. This translates into CASSKANEQFF.

The chain recombines TRBV19 with TRBJ1-2; D unclear. The CDR3 totals 11 residues. V was cut by 7 bases and J by 4 bases, with 7 bases left in between. The germline V gene has CDR1 LNHDA and CDR2 SQIVND (reference sequence). CDR3 protein: CASTYSYGYTF. Written as DNA, the CDR3 is TGTGCCAGTACCTATTCCTATGGCTACACCTTC.

V usage is TRBV15 and J usage is TRBJ2-7, with a possible D match to TRBD2 (5 bases). In germline, CDR1 is LNHNV, CDR2 YYDKDF (reference sequence). CDR3 length: 14 residues. V lost 2 bases and J lost 6, with 14 bases in between. The CDR3 sequence is CATSRTTPGGEQYF. As DNA, the CDR3 is TGTGCCACCAGCAGAACCACCCCAGGAGGCGAGCAGTACTTC.

The genes are TRBV24-1 and TRBJ2-2; 12 bases match TRBD1. This CDR3 contains 15 residues. Per germline, CDR1 KGHDR and CDR2 SFDVKD. The junction had 4 bases not matched to a gene; V was cut back by 6 bases and J by 6 bases. CDR3 in amino acids: CATSPGQGASGELFF. CDR3 nucleotide sequence: TGTGCCACCAGTCCGGGACAGGGGGCGTCCGGGGAGCTGTTTTTT.

V gene TRBV5-6 combines with J gene TRBJ1-2; D is possibly TRBD1 (6 bases). The germline V gene has CDR1 SGHDT and CDR2 YYEEEE. The CDR3 covers 14 residues. Deletions cut 2 bases from V and 3 bases from J, with 11 bases between. The CDR3 protein is CASSFGQFDYGYTF. CDR3 in DNA: TGTGCCAGCAGCTTCGGACAGTTCGACTATGGCTACACCTTC.